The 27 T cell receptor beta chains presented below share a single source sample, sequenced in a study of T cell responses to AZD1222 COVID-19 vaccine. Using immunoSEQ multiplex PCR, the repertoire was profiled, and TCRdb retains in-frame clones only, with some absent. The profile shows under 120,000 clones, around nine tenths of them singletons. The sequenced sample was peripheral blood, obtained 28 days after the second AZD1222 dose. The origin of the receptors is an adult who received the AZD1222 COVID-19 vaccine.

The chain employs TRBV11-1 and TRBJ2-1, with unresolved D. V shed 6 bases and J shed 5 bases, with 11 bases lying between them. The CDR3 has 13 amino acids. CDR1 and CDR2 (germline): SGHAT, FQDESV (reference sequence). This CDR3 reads CASSRGRNNEQFF. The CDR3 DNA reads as TGTGCCAGCAGTCGTGGGCGAAACAATGAGCAGTTCTTC. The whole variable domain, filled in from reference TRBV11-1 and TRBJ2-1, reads EAEVAQSPRYKITEKSQAVAFWCDPISGHATLYWYRQILGQGPELLVQFQDESVVDDSQLPKDRFSAERLKGVDSTLKIQPAELGDSAMYLCASSRGRNNEQFFGPGTRLTVL.

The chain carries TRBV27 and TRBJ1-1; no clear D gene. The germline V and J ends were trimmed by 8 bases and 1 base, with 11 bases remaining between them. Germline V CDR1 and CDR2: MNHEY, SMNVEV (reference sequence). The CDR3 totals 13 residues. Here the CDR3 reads CASYFSRNTEAFF. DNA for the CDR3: TGTGCCAGCTACTTTTCAAGGAACACTGAAGCTTTCTTT.

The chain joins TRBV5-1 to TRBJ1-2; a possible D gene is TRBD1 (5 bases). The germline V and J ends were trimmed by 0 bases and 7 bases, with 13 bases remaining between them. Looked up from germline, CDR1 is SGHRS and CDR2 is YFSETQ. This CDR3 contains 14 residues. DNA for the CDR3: TGCGCCAGCAGCTTGGAGACGGGGACTGGTGGCTACACCTTC. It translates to CASSLETGTGGYTF.

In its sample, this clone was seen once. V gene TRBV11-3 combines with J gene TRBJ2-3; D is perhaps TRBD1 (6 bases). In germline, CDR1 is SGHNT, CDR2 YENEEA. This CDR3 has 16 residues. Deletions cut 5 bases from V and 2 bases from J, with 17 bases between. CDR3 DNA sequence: TGTGCCAGCAGCCCAAGTTACGGACAGTCCACAGATACGCAGTATTTT. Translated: CASSPSYGQSTDTQYF.

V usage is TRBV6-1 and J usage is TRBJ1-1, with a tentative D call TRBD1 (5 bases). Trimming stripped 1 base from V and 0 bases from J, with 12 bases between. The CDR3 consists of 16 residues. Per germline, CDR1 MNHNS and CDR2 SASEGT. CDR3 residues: CASSEGRQRLNTEAFF. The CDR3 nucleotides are TGTGCCAGCAGTGAAGGGAGACAGAGATTGAACACTGAAGCTTTCTTT.

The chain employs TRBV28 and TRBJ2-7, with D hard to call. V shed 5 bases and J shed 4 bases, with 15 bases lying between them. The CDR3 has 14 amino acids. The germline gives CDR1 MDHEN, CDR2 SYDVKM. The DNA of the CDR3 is TGTGCCAGCAGTAGGGCCCCGATGGAATACGAGCAGTACTTC. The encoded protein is CASSRAPMEYEQYF.

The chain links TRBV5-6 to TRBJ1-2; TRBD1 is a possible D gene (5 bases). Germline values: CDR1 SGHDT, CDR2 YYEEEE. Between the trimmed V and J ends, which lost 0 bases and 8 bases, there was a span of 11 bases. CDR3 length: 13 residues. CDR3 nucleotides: TGTGCCAGCAGCTTGGGCGAATGGGGCGGCTACACCTTC. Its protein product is CASSLGEWGGYTF.

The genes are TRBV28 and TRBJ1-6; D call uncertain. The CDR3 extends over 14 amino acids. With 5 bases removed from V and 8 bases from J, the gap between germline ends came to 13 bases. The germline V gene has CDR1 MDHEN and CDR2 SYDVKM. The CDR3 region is CASSLEFPHSPLHF. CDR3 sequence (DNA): TGTGCCAGCAGTCTAGAGTTTCCCCATTCACCCCTCCACTTT.

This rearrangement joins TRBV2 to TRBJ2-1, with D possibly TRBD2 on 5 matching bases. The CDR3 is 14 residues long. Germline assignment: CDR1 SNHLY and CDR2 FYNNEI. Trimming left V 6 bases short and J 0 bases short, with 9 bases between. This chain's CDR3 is CASRMGSSYNEQFF. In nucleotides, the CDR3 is TGTGCCAGCAGAATGGGGAGCTCCTACAATGAGCAGTTCTTC.

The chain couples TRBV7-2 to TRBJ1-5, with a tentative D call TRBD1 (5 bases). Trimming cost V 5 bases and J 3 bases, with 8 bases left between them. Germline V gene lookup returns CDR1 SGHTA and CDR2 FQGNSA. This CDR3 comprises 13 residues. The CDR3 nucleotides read TGTGCCAGCAGCGGGGGGTTCAATCAGCCCCAGCATTTT. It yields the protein CASSGGFNQPQHF.

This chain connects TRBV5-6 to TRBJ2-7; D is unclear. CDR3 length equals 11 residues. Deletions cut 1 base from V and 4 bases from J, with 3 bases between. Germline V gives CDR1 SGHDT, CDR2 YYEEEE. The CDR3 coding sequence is TGTGCCAGCAGCTTGCGGTACGAGCAGTACTTC. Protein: CASSLRYEQYF.

DNA for the CDR3: TGTGCTAGTGGTTTGGTGGGGACAGGGTTTTATTTCACTGAAGCTTTCTTT. Encoded protein: CASGLVGTGFYFTEAFF. The chain has TRBV12-5 and TRBJ1-1, with 9 bases identical to TRBD1. With 0 bases clipped from V and 4 bases from J, the junction kept 9 bases outside the gene matches. The CDR3 totals 17 residues. CDR1 and CDR2 (germline): LGHNT, FRNRAP.

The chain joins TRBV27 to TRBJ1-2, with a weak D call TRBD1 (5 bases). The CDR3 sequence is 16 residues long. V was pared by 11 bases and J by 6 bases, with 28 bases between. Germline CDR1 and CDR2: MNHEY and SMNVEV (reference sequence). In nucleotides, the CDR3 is TGTGCCGCCGGGCTGCCGGGGCAGTGGTTATCGGATGGCTACACCTTC. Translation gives CAAGLPGQWLSDGYTF.

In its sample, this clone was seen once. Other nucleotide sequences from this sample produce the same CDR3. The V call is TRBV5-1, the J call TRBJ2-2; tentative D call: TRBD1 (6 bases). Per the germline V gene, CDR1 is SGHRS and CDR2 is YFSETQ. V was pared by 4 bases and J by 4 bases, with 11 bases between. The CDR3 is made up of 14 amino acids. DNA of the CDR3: TGCGCCAGCAGCCCTACAGGGTCCACCGGGGAGCTGTTTTTT. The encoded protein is CASSPTGSTGELFF.

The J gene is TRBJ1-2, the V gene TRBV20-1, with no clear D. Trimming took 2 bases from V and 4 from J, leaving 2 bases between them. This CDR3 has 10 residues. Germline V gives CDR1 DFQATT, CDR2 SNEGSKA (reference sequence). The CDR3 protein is CSARSYGYTF. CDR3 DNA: TGCAGTGCTAGAAGCTATGGCTACACCTTC.

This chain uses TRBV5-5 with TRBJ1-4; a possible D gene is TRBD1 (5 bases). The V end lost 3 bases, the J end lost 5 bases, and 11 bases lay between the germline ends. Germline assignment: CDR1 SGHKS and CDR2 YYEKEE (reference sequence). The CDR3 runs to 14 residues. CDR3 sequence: CASSWGTLNEKLFF. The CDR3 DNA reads TGTGCCAGCAGCTGGGGGACCTTAAATGAAAAACTGTTTTTT.

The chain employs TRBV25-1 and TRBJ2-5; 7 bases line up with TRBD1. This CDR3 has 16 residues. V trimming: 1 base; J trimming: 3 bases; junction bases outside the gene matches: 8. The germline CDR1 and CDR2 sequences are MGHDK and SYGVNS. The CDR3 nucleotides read TGTGCCAGCAGTGAATTTCAGGGGGTACTTGAAGAGACCCAGTACTTC. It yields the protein CASSEFQGVLEETQYF.

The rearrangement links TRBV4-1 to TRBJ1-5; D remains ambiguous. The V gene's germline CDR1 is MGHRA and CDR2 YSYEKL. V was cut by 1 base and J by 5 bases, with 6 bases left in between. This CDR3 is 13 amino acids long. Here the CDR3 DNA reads TGCGCCAGCAGCCAAGTCGGGGATCAGCCCCAGCATTTT. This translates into CASSQVGDQPQHF.

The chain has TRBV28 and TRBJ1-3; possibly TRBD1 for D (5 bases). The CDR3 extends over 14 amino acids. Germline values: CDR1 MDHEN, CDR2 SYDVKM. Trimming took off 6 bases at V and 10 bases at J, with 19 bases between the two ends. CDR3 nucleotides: TGTGCCAGCAGCCCTACGCGGGACTCCATGACCATATATTTT. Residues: CASSPTRDSMTIYF.

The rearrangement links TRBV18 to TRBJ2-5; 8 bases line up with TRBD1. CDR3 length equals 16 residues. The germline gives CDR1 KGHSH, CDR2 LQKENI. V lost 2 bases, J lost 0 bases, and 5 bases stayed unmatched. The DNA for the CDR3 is TGTGCCAGCTCACCAACGCGGGACAGGTACCAAGAGACCCAGTACTTC. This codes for CASSPTRDRYQETQYF.

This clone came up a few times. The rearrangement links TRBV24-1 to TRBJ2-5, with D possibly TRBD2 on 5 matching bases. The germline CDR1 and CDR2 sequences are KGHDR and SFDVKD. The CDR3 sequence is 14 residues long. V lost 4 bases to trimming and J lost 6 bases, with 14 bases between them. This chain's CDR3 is CATSERTGIQTQYF. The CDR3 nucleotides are TGTGCCACCAGTGAGAGGACTGGGATACAGACCCAGTACTTC.

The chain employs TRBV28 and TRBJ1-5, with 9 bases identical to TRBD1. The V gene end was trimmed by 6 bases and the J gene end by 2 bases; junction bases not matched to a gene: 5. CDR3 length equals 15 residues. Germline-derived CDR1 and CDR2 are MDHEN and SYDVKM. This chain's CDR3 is CASRTTGGGNQPQHF. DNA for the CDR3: TGTGCCAGCAGAACTACAGGGGGCGGCAATCAGCCCCAGCATTTT.

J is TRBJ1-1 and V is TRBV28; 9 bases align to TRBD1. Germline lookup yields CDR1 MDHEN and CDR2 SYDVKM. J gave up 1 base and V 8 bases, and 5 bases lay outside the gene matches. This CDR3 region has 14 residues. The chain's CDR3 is CASALGQGNTEAFF. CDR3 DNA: TGTGCCAGCGCATTGGGACAGGGGAACACTGAAGCTTTCTTT. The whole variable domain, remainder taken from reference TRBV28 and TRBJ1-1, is DVKVTQSSRYLVKRTGEKVFLECVQDMDHENMFWYRQDPGLGLRLIYFSYDVKMKEKGDIPEGYSVSREKKERFSLILESASTNQTSMYLCASALGQGNTEAFFGQGTRLTVV.

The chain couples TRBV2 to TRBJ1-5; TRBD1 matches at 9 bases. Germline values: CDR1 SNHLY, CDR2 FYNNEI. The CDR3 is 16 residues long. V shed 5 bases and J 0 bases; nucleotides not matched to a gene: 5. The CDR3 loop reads CASSIDRGISNQPQHF. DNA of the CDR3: TGTGCCAGCAGTATTGACAGGGGGATTAGCAATCAGCCCCAGCATTTT.

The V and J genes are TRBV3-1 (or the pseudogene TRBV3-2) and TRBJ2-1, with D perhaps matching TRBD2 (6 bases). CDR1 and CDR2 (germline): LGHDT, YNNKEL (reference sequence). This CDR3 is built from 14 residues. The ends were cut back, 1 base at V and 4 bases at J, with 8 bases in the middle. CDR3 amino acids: CASSQGRVYNEQFF. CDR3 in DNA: TGTGCCAGCAGCCAAGGGAGGGTGTACAATGAGCAGTTCTTC.

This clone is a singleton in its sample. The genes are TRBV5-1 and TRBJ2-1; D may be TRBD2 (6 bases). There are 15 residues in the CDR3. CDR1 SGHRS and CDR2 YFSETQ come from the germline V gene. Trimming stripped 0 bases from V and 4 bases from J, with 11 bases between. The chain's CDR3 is CASSLVAGKYNEQFF. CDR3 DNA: TGCGCCAGCAGCTTGGTTGCGGGAAAGTACAATGAGCAGTTCTTC.

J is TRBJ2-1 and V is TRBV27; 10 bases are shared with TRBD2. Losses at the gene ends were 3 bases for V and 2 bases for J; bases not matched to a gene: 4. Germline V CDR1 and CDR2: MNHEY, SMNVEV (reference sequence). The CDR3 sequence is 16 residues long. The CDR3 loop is CASSLLSGRTYNEQFF. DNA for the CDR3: TGTGCCAGCAGTTTGCTTAGCGGGAGGACCTACAATGAGCAGTTCTTC.